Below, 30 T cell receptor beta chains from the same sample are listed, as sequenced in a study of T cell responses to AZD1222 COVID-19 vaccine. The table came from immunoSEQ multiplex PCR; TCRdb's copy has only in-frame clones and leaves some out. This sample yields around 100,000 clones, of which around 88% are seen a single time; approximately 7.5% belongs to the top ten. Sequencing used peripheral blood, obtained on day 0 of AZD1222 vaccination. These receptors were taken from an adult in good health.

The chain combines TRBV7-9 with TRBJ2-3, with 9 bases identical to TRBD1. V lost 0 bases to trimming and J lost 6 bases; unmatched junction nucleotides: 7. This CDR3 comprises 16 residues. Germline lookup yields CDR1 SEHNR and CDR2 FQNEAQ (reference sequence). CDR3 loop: CASSLATGGAGDTQYF. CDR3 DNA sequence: TGTGCCAGCAGCTTAGCAACAGGGGGCGCGGGGGATACGCAGTATTTT.

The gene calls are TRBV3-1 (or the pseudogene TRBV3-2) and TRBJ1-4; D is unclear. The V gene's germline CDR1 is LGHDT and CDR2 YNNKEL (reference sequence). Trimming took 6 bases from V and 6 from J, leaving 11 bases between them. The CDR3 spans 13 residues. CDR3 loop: CASRRGHYEKLFF. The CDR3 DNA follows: TGTGCCAGCAGAAGAGGGCACTATGAAAAACTGTTTTTT.

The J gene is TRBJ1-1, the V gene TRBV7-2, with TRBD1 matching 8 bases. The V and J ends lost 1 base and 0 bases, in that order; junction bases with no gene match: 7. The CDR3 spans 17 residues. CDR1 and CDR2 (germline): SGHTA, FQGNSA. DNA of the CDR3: TGTGCCAGCAGCTTAGGAGGATACAGGGGGATGAACACTGAAGCTTTCTTT. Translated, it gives CASSLGGYRGMNTEAFF.

CDR3 loop: CASSHRPSGGETQYF. The CDR3 nucleotides read TGTGCCAGCAGCCACCGCCCTAGCGGGGGAGAGACCCAGTACTTC. The chain recombines TRBV3-1 (or the pseudogene TRBV3-2) with TRBJ2-5; TRBD2 aligns across 10 bases. After removal of 3 bases from V and 4 bases from J, the junction contained 5 bases not matched to a gene. CDR3 size: 15 residues. In germline, CDR1 is LGHDT, CDR2 YNNKEL (reference sequence).

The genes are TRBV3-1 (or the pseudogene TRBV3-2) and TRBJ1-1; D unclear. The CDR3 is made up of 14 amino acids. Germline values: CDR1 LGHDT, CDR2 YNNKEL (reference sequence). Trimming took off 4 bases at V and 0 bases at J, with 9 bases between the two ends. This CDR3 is CASSPRLMNTEAFF. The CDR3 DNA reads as TGTGCCAGCAGCCCCCGGCTGATGAACACTGAAGCTTTCTTT.

CDR3 bases: TGTGCCAGCAGCTTAACGGTACTAGCGGGGGGCCAAGATACGCAGTATTTT. Its protein is CASSLTVLAGGQDTQYF. The rearrangement links TRBV7-3 to TRBJ2-3; 12 positions agree with TRBD2. With V trimmed by 0 bases and J by 5 bases, 6 bases remained unmatched. The CDR3 spans 17 residues. From germline, CDR1 is SGHTA and CDR2 FQGTGA.

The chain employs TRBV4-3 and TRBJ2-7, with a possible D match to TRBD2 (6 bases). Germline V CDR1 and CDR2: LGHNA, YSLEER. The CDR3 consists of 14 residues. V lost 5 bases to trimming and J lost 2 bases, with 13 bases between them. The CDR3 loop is CASSGTLMAYEQYF. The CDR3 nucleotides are TGCGCCAGCAGCGGGACTTTAATGGCCTACGAGCAGTACTTC.

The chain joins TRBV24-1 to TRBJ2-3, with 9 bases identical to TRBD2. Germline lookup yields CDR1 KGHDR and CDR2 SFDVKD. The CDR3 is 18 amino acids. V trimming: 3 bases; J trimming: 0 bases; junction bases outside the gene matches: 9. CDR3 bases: TGTGCCACCAGTGATATCGGACTAGCGTCTGCTAGCACAGATACGCAGTATTTT. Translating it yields CATSDIGLASASTDTQYF.

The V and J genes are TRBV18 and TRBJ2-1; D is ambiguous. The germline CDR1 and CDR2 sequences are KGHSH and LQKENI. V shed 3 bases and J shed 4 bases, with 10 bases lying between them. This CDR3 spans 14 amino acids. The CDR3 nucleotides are TGTGCCAGCTCACCTATGAAGGATTACAATGAGCAGTTCTTC. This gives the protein CASSPMKDYNEQFF.

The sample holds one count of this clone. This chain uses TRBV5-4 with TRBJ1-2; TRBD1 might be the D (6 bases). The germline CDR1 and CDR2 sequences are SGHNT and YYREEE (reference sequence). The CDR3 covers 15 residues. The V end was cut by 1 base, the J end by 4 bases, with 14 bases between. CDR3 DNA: TGTGCCAGCAGCTTGCCTGCGGCAGGGGCCTATGGCTACACCTTC. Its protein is CASSLPAAGAYGYTF.

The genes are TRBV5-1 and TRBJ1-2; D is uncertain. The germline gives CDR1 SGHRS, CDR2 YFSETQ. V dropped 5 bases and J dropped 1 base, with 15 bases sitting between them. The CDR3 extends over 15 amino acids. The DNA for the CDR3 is TGCGCCAGCAGACGTAGCGGGGAGGGTAACTATGGCTACACCTTC. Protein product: CASRRSGEGNYGYTF.

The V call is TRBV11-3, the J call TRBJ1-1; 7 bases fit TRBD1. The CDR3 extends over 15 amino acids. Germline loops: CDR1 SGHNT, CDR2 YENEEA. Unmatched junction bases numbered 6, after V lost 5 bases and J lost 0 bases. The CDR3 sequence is CASSPGGEMNTEAFF. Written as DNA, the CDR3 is TGTGCCAGCAGCCCAGGGGGAGAGATGAACACTGAAGCTTTCTTT.

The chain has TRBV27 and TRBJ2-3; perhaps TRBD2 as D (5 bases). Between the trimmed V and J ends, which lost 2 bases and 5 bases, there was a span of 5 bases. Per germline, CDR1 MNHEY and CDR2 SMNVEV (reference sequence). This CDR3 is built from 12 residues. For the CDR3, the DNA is TGTGCCAGCAGTTTAGCGGGAGATACGCAGTATTTT. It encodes CASSLAGDTQYF.

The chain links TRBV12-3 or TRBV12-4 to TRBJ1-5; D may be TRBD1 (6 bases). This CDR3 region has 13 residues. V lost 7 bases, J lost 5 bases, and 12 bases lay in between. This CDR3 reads CASKRGRDQPQHF. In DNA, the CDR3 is TGTGCCAGCAAGAGGGGGAGGGATCAGCCCCAGCATTTT.

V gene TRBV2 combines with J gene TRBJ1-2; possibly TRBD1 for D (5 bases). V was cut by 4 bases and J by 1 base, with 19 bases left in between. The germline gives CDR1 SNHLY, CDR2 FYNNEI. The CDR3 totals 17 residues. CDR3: CASSAGGTATLNYGYTF. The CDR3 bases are TGTGCCAGCAGTGCCGGAGGGACGGCTACCCTTAACTATGGCTACACCTTC.

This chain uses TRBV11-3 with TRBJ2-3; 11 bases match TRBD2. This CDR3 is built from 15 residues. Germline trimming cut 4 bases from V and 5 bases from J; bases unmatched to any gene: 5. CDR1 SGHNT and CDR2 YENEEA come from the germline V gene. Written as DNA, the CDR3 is TGTGCCAGCAGCTCAGGACTAGCGGGCGTAGATACGCAGTATTTT. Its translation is CASSSGLAGVDTQYF.

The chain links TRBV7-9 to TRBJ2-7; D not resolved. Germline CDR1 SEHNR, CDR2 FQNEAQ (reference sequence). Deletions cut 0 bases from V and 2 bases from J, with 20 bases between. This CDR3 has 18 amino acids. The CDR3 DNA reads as TGTGCCAGCAGCTTAGCACGGAGTGCCGGATTCAAAACCTACGAGCAGTACTTC. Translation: CASSLARSAGFKTYEQYF.

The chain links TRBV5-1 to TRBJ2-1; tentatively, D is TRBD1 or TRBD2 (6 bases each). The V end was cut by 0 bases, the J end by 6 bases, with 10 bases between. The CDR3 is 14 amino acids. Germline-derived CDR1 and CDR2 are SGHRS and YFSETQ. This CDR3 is CASSLAGGPNEQFF. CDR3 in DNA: TGCGCCAGCAGCTTGGCCGGGGGCCCCAATGAGCAGTTCTTC. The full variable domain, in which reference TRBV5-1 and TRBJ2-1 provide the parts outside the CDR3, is KAGVTQTPRYLIKTRGQQVTLSCSPISGHRSVSWYQQTPGQGLQFLFEYFSETQRNKGNFPGRFSGRQFSNSRSEMNVSTLELGDSALYLCASSLAGGPNEQFFGPGTRLTVL.

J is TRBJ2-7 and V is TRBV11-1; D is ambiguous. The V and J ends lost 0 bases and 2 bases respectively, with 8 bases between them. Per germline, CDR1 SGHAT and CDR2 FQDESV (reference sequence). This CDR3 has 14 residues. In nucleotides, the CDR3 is TGTGCCAGCAGCTTAGCCGGGCCAGCCTACGAGCAGTACTTC. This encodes CASSLAGPAYEQYF.

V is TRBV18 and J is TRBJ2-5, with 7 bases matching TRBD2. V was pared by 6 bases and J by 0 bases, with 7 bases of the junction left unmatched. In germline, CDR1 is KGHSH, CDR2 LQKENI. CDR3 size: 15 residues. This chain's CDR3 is CASSSLSGNQETQYF. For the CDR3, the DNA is TGTGCCAGCTCCTCGCTCAGCGGGAACCAAGAGACCCAGTACTTC. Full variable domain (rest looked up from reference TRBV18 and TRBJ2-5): NAGVMQNPRHLVRRRGQEARLRCSPMKGHSHVYWYRQLPEEGLKFMVYLQKENIIDESGMPKERFSAEFPKEGPSILRIQQVVRGDSAAYFCASSSLSGNQETQYFGPGTRLLVL.

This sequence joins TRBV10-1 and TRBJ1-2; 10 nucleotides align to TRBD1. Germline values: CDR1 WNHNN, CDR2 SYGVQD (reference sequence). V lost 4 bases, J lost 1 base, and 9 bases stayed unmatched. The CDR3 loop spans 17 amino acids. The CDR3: CASSGPRQGACNYGYTF. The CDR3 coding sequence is TGCGCCAGCAGTGGGCCCCGACAGGGGGCCTGTAACTATGGCTACACCTTC.

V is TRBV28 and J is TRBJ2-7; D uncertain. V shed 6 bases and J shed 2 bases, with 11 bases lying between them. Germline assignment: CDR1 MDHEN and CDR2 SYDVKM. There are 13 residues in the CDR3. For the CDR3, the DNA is TGTGCCAGCAGGTCCCCGGCCCCCTACGAGCAGTACTTC. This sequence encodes CASRSPAPYEQYF.

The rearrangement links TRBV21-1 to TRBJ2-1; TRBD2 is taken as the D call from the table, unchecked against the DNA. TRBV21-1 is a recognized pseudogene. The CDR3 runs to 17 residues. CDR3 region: CASSGPGTSGFCNEQFF. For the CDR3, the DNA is TGTGCCAGCAGCGGCCCCGGGACTAGCGGGTTTTGCAATGAGCAGTTCTTC.

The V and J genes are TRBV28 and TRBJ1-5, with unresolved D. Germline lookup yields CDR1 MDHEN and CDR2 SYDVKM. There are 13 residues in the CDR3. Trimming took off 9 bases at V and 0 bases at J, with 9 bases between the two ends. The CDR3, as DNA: TGTGCCAGTTATCAGTCTAGCAATCAGCCCCAGCATTTT. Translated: CASYQSSNQPQHF.

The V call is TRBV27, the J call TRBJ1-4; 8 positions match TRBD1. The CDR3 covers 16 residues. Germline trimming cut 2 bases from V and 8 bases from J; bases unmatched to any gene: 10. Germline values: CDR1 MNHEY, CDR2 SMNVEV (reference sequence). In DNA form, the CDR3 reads TGTGCCAGCAGTTTAATGCGGACAGGGTTTAAGGAAAAACTGTTTTTT. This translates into CASSLMRTGFKEKLFF.

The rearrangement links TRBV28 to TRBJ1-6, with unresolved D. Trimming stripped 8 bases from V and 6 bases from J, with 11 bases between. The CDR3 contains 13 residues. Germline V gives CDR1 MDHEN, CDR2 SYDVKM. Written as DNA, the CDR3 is TGTGCCAGCGGGAGACCGGTTAATTCACCCCTCCACTTT. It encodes CASGRPVNSPLHF.

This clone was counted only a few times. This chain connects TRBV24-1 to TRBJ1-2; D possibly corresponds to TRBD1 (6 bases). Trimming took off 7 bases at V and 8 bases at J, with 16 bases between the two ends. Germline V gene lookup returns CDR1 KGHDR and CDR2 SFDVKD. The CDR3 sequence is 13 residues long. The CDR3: CATRAGHSAGYTF. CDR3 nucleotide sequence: TGTGCCACCAGGGCGGGACATAGCGCCGGCTACACCTTC.

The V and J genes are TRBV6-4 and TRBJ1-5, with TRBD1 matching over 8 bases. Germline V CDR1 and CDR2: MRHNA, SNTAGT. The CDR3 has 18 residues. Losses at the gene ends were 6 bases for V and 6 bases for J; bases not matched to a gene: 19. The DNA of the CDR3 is TGTGCCAGCAGAGGCAGGGGGCGTAGTTCTCGTGTAGTTCAGCCCCAGCATTTT. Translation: CASRGRGRSSRVVQPQHF.

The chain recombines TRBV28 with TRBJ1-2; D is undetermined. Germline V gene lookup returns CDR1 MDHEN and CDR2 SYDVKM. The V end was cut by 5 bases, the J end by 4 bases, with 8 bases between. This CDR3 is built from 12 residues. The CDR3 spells CASSEGGYGYTF. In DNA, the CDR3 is TGTGCCAGCAGTGAAGGTGGCTATGGCTACACCTTC.

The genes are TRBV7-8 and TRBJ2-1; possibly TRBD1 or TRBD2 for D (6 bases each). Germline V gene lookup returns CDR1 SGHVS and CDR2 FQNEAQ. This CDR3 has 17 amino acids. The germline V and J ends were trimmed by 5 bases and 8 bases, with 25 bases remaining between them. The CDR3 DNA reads TGTGCCAGCAGCCCCGGGGGCGGGCGGGACCGGGGCGATGAGCAGTTCTTC. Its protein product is CASSPGGGRDRGDEQFF.